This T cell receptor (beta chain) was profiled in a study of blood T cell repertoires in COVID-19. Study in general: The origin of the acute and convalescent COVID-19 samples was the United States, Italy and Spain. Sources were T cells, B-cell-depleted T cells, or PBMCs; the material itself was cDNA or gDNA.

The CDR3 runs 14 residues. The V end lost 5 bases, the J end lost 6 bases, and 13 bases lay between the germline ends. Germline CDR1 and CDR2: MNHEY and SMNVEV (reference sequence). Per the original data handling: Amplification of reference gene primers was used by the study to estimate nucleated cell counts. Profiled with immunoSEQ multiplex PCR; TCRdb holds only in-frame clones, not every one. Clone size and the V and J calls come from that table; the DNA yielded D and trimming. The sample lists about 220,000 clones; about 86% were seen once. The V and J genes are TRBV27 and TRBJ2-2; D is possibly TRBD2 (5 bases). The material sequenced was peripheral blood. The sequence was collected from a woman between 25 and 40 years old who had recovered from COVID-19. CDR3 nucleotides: TGTGCCAGCAGTAGCGGCCTTGGAGCCGGGGAGCTGTTTTTT. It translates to CASSSGLGAGELFF.